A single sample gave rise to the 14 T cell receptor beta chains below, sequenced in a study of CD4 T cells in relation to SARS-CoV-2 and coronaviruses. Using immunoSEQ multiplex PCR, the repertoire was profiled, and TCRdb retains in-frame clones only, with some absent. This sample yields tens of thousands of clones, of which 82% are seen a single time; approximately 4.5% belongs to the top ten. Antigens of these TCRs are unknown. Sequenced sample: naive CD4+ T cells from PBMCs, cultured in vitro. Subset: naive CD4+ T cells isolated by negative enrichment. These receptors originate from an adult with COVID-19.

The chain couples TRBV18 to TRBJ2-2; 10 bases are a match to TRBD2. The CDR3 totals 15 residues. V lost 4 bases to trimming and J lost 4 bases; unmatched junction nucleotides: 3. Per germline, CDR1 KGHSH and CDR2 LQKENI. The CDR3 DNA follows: TGTGCCAGCTCACTACTAGCGGGACCCACCGGGGAGCTGTTTTTT. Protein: CASSLLAGPTGELFF.

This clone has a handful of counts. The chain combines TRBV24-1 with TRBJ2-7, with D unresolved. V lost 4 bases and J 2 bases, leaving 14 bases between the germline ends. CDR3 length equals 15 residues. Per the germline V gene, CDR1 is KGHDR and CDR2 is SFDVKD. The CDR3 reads CATSDPTADPYEQYF. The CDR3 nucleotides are TGTGCCACCAGTGACCCTACAGCAGATCCCTACGAGCAGTACTTC.

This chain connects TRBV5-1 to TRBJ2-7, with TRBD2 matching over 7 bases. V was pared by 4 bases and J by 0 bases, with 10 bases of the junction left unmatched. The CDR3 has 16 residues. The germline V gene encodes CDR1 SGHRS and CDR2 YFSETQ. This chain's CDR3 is CASSKKSSGSSYEQYF. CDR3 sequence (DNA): TGCGCCAGCAGCAAAAAGTCTAGCGGAAGCTCCTACGAGCAGTACTTC.

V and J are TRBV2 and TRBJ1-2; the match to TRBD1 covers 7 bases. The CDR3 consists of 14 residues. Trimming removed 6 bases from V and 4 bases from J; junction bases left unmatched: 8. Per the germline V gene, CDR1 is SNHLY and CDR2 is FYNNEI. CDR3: CASSRRDSLYGYTF. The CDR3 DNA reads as TGTGCCAGCAGCCGCCGGGACAGCCTCTATGGCTACACCTTC.

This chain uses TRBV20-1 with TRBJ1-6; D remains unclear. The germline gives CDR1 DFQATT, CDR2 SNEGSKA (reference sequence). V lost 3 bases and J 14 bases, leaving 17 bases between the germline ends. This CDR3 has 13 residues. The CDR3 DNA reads TGCAGTGCTAGTGAGGAAGCTTCCGTGGCCCTCCACTTT. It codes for CSASEEASVALHF.

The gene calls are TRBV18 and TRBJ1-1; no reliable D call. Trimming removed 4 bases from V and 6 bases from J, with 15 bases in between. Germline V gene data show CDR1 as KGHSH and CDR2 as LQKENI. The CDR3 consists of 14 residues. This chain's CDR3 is CASSQSLTRAEAFF. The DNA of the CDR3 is TGTGCCAGCTCACAATCTCTTACGCGGGCTGAAGCTTTCTTT.

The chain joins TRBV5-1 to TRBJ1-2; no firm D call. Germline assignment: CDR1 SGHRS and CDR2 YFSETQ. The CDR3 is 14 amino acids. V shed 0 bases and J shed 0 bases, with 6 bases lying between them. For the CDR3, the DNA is TGCGCCAGCAGCTTGGGACACCCTAACTATGGCTACACCTTC. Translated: CASSLGHPNYGYTF.

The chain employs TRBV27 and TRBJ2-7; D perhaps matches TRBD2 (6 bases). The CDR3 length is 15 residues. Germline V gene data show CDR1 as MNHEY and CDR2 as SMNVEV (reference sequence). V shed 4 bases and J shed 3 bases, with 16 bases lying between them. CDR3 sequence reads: CASSWASDRGYEQYF. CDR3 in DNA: TGTGCCAGCAGTTGGGCTAGCGATAGGGGCTACGAGCAGTACTTC.

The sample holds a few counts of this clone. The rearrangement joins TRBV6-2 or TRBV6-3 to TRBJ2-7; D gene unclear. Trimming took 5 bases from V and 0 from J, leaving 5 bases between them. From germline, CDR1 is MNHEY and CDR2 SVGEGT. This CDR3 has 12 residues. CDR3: CASSHNSYEQYF. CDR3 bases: TGTGCCAGCAGTCACAACTCCTACGAGCAGTACTTC.

This CDR3 is CATSRAGGRGSDEQFF. The CDR3 nucleotides read TGTGCCACCAGCAGAGCCGGCGGGAGAGGGTCCGATGAGCAGTTCTTC. J is TRBJ2-1 and V is TRBV15, with 7 nucleotides matching TRBD2. Germline assignment: CDR1 LNHNV and CDR2 YYDKDF (reference sequence). The CDR3 runs 16 residues. V lost 1 base, J lost 8 bases, and 11 bases stayed unmatched.

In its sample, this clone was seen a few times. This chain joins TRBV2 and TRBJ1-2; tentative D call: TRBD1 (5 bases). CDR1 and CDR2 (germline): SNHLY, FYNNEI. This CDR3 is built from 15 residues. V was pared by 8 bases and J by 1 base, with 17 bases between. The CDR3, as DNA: TGTGCCAGCCGGGGGAGGGGCGGAAATAACTATGGCTACACCTTC. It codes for CASRGRGGNNYGYTF.

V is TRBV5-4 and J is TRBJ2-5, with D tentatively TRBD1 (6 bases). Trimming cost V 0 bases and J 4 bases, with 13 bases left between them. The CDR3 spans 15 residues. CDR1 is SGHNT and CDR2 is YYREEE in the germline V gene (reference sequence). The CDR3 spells CASSLDREYLETQYF. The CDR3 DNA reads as TGTGCCAGCAGCTTGGACAGGGAATATCTAGAGACCCAGTACTTC. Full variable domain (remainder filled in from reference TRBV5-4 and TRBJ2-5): ETGVTQSPTHLIKTRGQQVTLRCSSQSGHNTVSWYQQALGQGPQFIFQYYREEENGRGNFPPRFSGLQFPNYSSELNVNALELDDSALYLCASSLDREYLETQYFGPGTRLLVL.

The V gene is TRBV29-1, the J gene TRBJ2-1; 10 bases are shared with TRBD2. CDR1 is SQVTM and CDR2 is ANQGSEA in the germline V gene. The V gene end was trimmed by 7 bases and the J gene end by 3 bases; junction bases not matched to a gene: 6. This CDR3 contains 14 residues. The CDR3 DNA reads TGCAGCGGTGCTAGCGGGAGACTCTACAATGAGCAGTTCTTC. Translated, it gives CSGASGRLYNEQFF.

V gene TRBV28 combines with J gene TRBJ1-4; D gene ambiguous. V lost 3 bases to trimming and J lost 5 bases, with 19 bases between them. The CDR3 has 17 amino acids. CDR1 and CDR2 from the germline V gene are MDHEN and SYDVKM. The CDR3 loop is CASSFFYRAGLNEKLFF. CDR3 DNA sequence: TGTGCCAGCAGTTTTTTCTATCGGGCAGGCTTGAATGAAAAACTGTTTTTT.